Below, one TCR beta chain is given with its context. Blood, roughly 2.7 ml, was drawn per donor. The entry originates in a study of monozygotic twins with inflammatory bowel disease. TCRdb re-called the 5' RACE reads; one entry per CDR3 protein, DNA not given. Across approximately 300,000 distinct CDR3 sequences, the top ten clones capture more than 4.5% of the sample. The CDR3 is 14 amino acids. The receptor's source is a human donor with ulcerative colitis or Crohn's disease, or a healthy co-twin of an affected twin (not recorded which). Sequenced material: blood. This chain connects TRBV12-3 or TRBV12-4 to TRBJ1-4; the TCRdb call, TRBD1, lacks DNA for checking. The CDR3 sequence is CASRQGGSTEKLFF.